The sequence of this T cell receptor (beta chain) was determined in a study of pediatric ulcerative colitis. Between the trimmed V and J ends, which lost 1 base and 1 base, there was a span of 13 bases. The CDR3 runs to 16 residues. Per germline, CDR1 LGHNA and CDR2 YSLEER. Of note for this clone: What it binds is not known.

Study-wide results and limits: No controls had the two rectal clonotypes shared by ulcerative colitis patients.

At colonoscopy, a blood sample was also collected. TCRdb's copy holds only in-frame clones and misses some; the assay was immunoSEQ multiplex PCR. This table holds 57,000 or so clones, around 87% found once. The sample was blood. The TCR was taken from a boy younger than 18 who was a control in a study of pediatric ulcerative colitis. J is TRBJ1-1 and V is TRBV4-3; maybe TRBD1 (5 bases). The chain's CDR3 is CASSQVRGDRNTEAFF. The CDR3 bases are TGCGCCAGCAGCCAAGTGCGGGGTGACAGGAACACTGAAGCTTTCTTT.